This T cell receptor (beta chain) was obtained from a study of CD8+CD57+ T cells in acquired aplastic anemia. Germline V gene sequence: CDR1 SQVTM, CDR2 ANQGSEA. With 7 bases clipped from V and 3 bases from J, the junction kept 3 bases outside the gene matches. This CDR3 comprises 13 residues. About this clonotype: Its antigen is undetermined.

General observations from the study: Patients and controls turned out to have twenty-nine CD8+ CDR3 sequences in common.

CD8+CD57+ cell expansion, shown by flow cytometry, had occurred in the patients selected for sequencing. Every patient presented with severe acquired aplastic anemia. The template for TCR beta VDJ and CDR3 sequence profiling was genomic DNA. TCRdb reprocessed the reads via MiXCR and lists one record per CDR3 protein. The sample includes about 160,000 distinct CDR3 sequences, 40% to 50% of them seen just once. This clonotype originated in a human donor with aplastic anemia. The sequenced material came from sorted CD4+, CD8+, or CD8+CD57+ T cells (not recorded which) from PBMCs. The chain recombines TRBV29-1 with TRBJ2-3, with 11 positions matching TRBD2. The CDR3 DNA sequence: TGCAGCGAGCCTAGCGGGAGGACAGATACGCAGTATTTT. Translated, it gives CSEPSGRTDTQYF.